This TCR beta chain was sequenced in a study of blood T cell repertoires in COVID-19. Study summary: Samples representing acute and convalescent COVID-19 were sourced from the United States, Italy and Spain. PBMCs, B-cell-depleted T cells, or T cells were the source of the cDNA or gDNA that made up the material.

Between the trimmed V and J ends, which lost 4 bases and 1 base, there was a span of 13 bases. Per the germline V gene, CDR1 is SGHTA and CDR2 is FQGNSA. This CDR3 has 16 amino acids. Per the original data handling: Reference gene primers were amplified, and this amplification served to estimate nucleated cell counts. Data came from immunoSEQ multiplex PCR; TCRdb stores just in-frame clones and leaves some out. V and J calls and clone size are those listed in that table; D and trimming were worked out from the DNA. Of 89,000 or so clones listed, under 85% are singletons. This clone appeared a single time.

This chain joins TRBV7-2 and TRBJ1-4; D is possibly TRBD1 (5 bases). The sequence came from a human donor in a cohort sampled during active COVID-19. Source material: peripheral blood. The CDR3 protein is CASSYTSGGTNEKLFF. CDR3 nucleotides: TGTGCCAGCAGCTACACGTCCGGGGGAACTAATGAAAAACTGTTTTTT.